Listed below are T cell receptor beta chains from one sample, sequenced in a study of glioma-infiltrating T cells. From the multiplex PCR reads, TCRdb called clonotypes with MiXCR, one entry per CDR3 protein. The sample holds approximately 90,000 distinct CDR3 sequences; about 25% are singletons and the top ten take 5.5% to 7.5%. Sequenced input: glioma tissue, nonneoplastic brain tissue, or PBMCs (not recorded which). These receptor sequences come from a human donor with low-grade glioma or glioblastoma, undergoing nonglioma brain surgery, or in good health (not recorded which). Both conserved end residues are part of each CDR3. A D gene is named only where the DNA matches it firmly. A row's size may be missing; if present it is once, few, many or a size class.

J	size	V	D	CDR3	DNA
TRBJ2-5	many	TRBV5-4	TRBD1	CASSLETGRQTQYF	TGTGCCAGCAGCTTGGAGACAGGGAGACAGACCCAGTACTTC
TRBJ2-3	many	TRBV6-4	NA	CASSEEKVLVGTDTQYF	TGTGCCAGCAGTGAGGAAAAGGTTTTAGTTGGCACAGATACGCAGTATTTT
TRBJ2-7	NA	TRBV6-2/TRBV6-3	TRBD2	CASSYAGLAGGGLYKEQYF	TGTGCCAGCAGTTACGCGGGACTAGCGGGAGGTGGGCTCTACAAAGAGCAGTACTTC
TRBJ1-5	many	TRBV2	NA	CASSEIRGVLPQHF	TGTGCCAGCAGTGAGATCCGGGGGGTATTGCCCCAGCATTTT
TRBJ2-5	many	TRBV20-1	TRBD2	CSAPDGRYQETQYF	TGCAGTGCTCCCGACGGGAGGTACCAAGAGACCCAGTACTTC
TRBJ1-5	few	TRBV2	NA	CASSDGGWGNQPQHF	TGTGCCAGCAGTGACGGGGGATGGGGCAATCAGCCCCAGCATTTT
TRBJ2-6	many	TRBV6-5	NA	CASSYGRGFSGANVLTF	TGTGCCAGCAGTTACGGCAGGGGTTTCTCTGGGGCCAACGTCCTGACTTTC
TRBJ2-7	few	TRBV29-1	NA	CSVEESGYEQYF	TGCAGCGTTGAAGAAAGTGGCTACGAGCAGTACTTC
TRBJ2-3	many	TRBV3-1	NA	CASSQEDGLSTDTQYF	TGTGCCAGCAGCCAAGAAGACGGTTTAAGCACAGATACGCAGTATTTT
TRBJ2-7	NA	TRBV5-1	TRBD1	CASSLGGQGRYEQYF	TGCGCCAGCAGCTTGGGGGGACAGGGGCGATACGAGCAGTACTTC
TRBJ1-4	medium-sized	TRBV20-1	NA	CSARDQRTNEKLFF	TGCAGTGCTAGAGATCAAAGGACTAATGAAAAACTGTTTTTT
TRBJ2-7	few	TRBV3-1	TRBD2	CASSPGLAGAYEQYF	TGTGCCAGCAGCCCGGGACTAGCGGGGGCCTACGAGCAGTACTTC
TRBJ2-3	NA	TRBV19	NA	CASSPYKVRGGTDTQYF	TGTGCCTCTAGCCCGTACAAGGTCAGGGGTGGCACAGATACGCAGTATTTT
TRBJ1-1	many	TRBV6-1	NA	CASSTTERGNTEAFF	TGTGCCAGCAGCACCACCGAGAGGGGGAACACTGAAGCTTTCTTT
TRBJ2-2	many	TRBV6-1	TRBD2	CASSDYGGSYTGELFF	TGTGCCAGCAGTGATTACGGCGGGAGCTACACCGGGGAGCTGTTTTTT
TRBJ1-2	many	TRBV12-3/TRBV12-4	NA	CASSLWGARGYTF	TGTGCCAGCAGTTTATGGGGGGCGCGCGGCTACACCTTC
TRBJ2-5	NA	TRBV6-2/TRBV6-3	TRBD1	CVSSYSTGQGKTQYF	TGTGTTAGCAGTTACTCGACGGGACAGGGAAAGACCCAGTACTTC
TRBJ2-1	many	TRBV20-1	NA	CSARDLGGVYNEQFF	TGCAGTGCTAGAGATCTGGGCGGCGTCTACAATGAGCAGTTCTTC
TRBJ1-2	NA	TRBV25-1	NA	CASRTSGGGASYGYTF	TGTGCCAGCAGGACTAGCGGGGGGGGCGCAAGCTATGGCTACACCTTC
TRBJ2-7	NA	TRBV18	TRBD2	CASSPLVGGSGYEQYF	TGTGCCAGCTCACCCCTGGTAGGCGGGAGTGGCTACGAGCAGTACTTC
TRBJ2-1	many	TRBV20-1	TRBD1	CSARDSGGAYNEQFF	TGCAGTGCTAGAGATTCAGGGGGAGCTTACAATGAGCAGTTCTTC
TRBJ1-1	once	TRBV6-5	NA	CTSQGHRDGSTEAFF	TGTACCAGTCAGGGCCACAGGGATGGTAGCACTGAAGCTTTCTTT